The following is a TCR beta chain sequence with its context. Here immunoSEQ multiplex PCR was the method, and the copy in TCRdb shows in-frame clones only, minus some. The sample has over 110,000 clones, over 75% seen once. V lost 3 bases, J lost 11 bases, and 5 bases stayed unmatched. CDR1 MNHNS and CDR2 SASEGT come from the germline V gene. The length of the CDR3 is 13 residues. This sample stems from a study of blood T cell repertoires in COVID-19. Study-level background: Some COVID-19 samples were acute and others convalescent; all came from the United States, Italy and Spain. T cells, B-cell-depleted T cells, or PBMCs provided the cDNA or gDNA that served as material.

The specimen was peripheral blood. The chain links TRBV6-1 to TRBJ1-4; 8 bases agree with TRBD1. The source of this sequence is a woman between 50 and 59 years old with acute or convalescent COVID-19. This CDR3 reads CASSDKDREKLFF. For the CDR3, the DNA is TGTGCCAGCAGTGATAAGGACAGGGAGAAACTGTTTTTT.